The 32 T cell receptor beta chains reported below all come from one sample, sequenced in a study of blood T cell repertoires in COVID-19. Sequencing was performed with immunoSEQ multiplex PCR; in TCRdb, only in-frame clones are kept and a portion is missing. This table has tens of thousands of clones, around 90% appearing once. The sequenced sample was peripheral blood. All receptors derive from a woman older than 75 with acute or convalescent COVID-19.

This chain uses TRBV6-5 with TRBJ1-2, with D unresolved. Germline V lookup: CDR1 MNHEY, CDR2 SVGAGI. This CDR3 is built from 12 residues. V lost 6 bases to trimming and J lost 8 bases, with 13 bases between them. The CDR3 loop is CASRLSGGGYTF. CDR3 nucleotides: TGTGCCAGCAGGCTGTCTGGAGGGGGCTACACCTTC.

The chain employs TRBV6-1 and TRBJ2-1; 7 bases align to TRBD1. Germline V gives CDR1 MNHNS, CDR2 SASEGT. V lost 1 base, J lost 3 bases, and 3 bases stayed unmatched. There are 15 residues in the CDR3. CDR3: CASSEGRQGYNEQFF. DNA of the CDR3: TGTGCCAGCAGTGAAGGTAGACAGGGCTACAATGAGCAGTTCTTC.

Here the CDR3 reads CASKLAGEVGTGELFF. CDR3 sequence (DNA): TGTGCCAGTAAACTAGCGGGAGAAGTAGGCACCGGGGAGCTGTTTTTT. The chain employs TRBV19 and TRBJ2-2, with 11 positions matching TRBD2. CDR1 and CDR2 (germline): LNHDA, SQIVND (reference sequence). CDR3 size: 16 residues. V dropped 7 bases and J dropped 4; count of bases not matched to a gene: 8. The full variable domain, in which reference TRBV19 and TRBJ2-2 provide the parts outside the CDR3, is DGGITQSPKYLFRKEGQNVTLSCEQNLNHDAMYWYRQDPGQGLRLIYYSQIVNDFQKGDIAEGYSVSREKKESFPLTVTSAQKNPTAFYLCASKLAGEVGTGELFFGEGSRLTVL.

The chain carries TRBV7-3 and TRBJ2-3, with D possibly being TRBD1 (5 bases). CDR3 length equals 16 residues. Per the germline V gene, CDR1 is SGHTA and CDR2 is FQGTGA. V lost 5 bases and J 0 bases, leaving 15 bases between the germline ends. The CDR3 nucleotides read TGTGCCAGCAGCCCAACACGACAGACTAGCACAGATACGCAGTATTTT. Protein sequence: CASSPTRQTSTDTQYF.

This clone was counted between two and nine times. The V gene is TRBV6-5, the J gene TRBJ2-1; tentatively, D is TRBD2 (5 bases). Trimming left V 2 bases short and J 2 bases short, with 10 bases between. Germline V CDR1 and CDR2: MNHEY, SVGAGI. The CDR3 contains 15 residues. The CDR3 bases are TGTGCCAGCAGTTACGAGGCTAGCCCCTACAATGAGCAGTTCTTC. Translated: CASSYEASPYNEQFF.

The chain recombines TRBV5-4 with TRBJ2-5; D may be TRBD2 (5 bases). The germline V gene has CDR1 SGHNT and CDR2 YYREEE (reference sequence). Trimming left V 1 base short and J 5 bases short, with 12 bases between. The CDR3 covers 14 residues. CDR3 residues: CASSLMAGGETQYF. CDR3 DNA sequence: TGTGCCAGCAGCTTGATGGCAGGCGGGGAGACCCAGTACTTC. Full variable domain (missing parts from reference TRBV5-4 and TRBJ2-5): ETGVTQSPTHLIKTRGQQVTLRCSSQSGHNTVSWYQQALGQGPQFIFQYYREEENGRGNFPPRFSGLQFPNYSSELNVNALELDDSALYLCASSLMAGGETQYFGPGTRLLVL.

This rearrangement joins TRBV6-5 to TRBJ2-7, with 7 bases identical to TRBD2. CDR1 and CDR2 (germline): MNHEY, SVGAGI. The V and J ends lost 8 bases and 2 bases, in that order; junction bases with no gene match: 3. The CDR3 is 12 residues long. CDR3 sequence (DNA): TGTGCCAGCTGGGGGGGACCCTACGAGCAGTACTTC. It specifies CASWGGPYEQYF.

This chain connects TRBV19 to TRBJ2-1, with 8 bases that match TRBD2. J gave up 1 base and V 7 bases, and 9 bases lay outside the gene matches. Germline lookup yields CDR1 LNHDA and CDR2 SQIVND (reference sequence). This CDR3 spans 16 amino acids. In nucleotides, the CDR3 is TGTGCCAGTACCCCGGGGGCGGGAGGATCCTACAATGAGCAGTTCTTC. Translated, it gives CASTPGAGGSYNEQFF.

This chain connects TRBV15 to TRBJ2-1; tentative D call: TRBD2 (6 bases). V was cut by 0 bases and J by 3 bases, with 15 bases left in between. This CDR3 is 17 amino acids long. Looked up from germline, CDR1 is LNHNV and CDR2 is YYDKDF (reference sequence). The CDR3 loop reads CATSRDWRVGDYNEQFF. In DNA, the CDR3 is TGTGCCACCAGCAGAGATTGGAGGGTGGGTGACTACAATGAGCAGTTCTTC. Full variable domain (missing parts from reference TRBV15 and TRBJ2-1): DAMVIQNPRYQVTQFGKPVTLSCSQTLNHNVMYWYQQKSSQAPKLLFHYYDKDFNNEADTPDNFQSRRPNTSFCFLDIRSPGLGDTAMYLCATSRDWRVGDYNEQFFGPGTRLTVL.

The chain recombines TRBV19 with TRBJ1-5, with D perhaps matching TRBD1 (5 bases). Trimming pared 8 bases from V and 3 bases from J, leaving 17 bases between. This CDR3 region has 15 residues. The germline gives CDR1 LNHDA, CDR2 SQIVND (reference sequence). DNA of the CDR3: TGTGCCAGTGCCAGTGTGGGCAGGGACAATCAGCCCCAGCATTTT. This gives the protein CASASVGRDNQPQHF.

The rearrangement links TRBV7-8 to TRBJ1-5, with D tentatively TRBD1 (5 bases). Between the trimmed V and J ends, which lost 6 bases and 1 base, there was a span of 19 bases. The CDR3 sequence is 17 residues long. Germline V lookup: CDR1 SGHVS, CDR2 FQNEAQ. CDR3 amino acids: CASSSAGGSRSNQPQHF. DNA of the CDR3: TGTGCCAGCAGTTCCGCCGGGGGTAGTAGGAGCAATCAGCCCCAGCATTTT.

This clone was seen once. The CDR3 sequence is CASSFPDRTYEQYF. The CDR3 nucleotides are TGTGCCAGCAGTTTCCCGGACAGAACCTACGAGCAGTACTTC. This chain connects TRBV6-6 to TRBJ2-7; tentatively, D is TRBD1 (6 bases). The CDR3 length is 14 residues. Per the germline V gene, CDR1 is MNHNY and CDR2 is SVGAGI (reference sequence). V was trimmed by 4 bases and J by 2 bases, leaving 12 bases between them.

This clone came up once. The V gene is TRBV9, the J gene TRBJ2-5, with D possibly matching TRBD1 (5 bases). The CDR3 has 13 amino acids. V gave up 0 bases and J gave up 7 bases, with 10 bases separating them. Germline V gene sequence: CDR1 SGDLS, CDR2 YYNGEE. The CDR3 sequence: CASSVAGSGTQYF. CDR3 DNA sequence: TGTGCCAGCAGCGTAGCAGGGTCTGGGACCCAGTACTTC.

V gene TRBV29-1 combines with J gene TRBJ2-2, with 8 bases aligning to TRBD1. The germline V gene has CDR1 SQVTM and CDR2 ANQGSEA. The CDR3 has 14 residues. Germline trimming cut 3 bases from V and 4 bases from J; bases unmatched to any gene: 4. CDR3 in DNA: TGCAGCGTTGACGGCAGGGGGCCCACCGGGGAGCTGTTTTTT. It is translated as CSVDGRGPTGELFF.

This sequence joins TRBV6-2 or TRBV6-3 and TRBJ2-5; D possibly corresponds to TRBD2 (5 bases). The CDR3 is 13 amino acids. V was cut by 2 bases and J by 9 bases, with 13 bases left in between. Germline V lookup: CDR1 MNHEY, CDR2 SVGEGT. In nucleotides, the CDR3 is TGTGCCAGCAGTTACGCTGGCTCGGGGTCCCAGTACTTC. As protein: CASSYAGSGSQYF.

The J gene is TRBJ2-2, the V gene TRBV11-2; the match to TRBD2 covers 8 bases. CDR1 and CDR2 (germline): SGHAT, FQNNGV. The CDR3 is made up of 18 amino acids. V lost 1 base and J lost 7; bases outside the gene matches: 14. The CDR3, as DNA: TGTGCCAGCAGCTTAGGTCTTTCGCGGGAGGTGAATATCGGGGAGCTGTTTTTT. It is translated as CASSLGLSREVNIGELFF.

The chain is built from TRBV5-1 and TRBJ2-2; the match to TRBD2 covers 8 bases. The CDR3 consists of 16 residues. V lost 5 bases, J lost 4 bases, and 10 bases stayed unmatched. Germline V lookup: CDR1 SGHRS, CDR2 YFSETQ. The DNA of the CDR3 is TGCGCCAGCAGGGGCCCGAGCGGGAGCCCCACCGGGGAGCTGTTTTTT. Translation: CASRGPSGSPTGELFF.

CDR3 DNA sequence: TGTGCCAGCAGATTACAGGGTACTGAGACCCAGTACTTC. Encoded protein: CASRLQGTETQYF. V and J are TRBV6-5 and TRBJ2-5; weak D call: TRBD1 (6 bases). Germline-derived CDR1 and CDR2 are MNHEY and SVGAGI. The CDR3 extends over 13 amino acids. The V end lost 6 bases, the J end lost 5 bases, and 13 bases lay between the germline ends.

The CDR3 nucleotides read TGTGCCAGTGAAGCCCCCGGTGGCTACACCTTC. Amino acid sequence: CASEAPGGYTF. This chain connects TRBV19 to TRBJ1-2; no clear D. V was shortened by 8 bases and J by 7 bases, with 11 bases between the two germline ends. This CDR3 contains 11 residues. The germline CDR1 and CDR2 sequences are LNHDA and SQIVND (reference sequence).

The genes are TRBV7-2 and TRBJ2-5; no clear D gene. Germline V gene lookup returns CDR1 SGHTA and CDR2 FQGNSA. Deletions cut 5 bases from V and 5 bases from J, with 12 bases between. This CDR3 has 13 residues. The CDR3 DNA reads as TGTGCCAGCAGCCCCCTCCCCCTTGAGACCCAGTACTTC. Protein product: CASSPLPLETQYF.

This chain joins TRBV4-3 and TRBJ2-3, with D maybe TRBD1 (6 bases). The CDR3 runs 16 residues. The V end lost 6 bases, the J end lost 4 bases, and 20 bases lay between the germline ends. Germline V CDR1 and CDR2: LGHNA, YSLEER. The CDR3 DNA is TGCGCCAGCAGAGACCAAACAGGGAAGGGGGCAGATACGCAGTATTTT. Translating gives CASRDQTGKGADTQYF.

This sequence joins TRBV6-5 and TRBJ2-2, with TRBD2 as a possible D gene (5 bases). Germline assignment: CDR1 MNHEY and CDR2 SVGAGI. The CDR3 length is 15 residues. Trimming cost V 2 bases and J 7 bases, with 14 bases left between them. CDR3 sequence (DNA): TGTGCCAGCAGTTACAGGGCGGGTTATGACGGGGAGCTGTTTTTT. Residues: CASSYRAGYDGELFF.

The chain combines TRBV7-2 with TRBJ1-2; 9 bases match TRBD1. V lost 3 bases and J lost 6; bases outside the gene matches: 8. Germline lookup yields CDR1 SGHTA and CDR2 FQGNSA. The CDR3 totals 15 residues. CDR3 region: CASSFQPGQGNGYTF. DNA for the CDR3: TGTGCCAGCAGCTTTCAACCGGGACAGGGAAATGGCTACACCTTC.

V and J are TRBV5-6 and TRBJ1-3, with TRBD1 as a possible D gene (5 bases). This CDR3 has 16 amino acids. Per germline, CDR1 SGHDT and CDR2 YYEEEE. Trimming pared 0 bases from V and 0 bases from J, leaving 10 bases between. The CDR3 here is CASSLGQLFSGNTIYF. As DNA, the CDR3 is TGTGCCAGCAGCTTGGGACAGTTGTTCTCTGGAAACACCATATATTTT.

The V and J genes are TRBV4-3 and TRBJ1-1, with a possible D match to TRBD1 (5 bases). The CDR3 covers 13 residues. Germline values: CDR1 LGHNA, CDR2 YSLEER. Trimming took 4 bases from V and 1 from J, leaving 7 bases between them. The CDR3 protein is CASSLDTNTEAFF. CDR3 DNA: TGCGCCAGCAGCCTGGACACGAACACTGAAGCTTTCTTT.

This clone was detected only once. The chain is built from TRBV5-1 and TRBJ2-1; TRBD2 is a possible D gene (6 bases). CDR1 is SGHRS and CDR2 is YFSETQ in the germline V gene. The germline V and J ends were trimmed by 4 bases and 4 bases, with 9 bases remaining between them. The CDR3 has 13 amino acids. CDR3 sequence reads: CASSADYYNEQFF. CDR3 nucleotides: TGCGCCAGCAGCGCGGACTATTACAATGAGCAGTTCTTC.

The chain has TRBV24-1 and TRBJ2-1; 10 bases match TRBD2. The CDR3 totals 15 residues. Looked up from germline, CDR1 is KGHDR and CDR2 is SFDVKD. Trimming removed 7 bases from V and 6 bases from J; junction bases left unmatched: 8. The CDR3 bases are TGTGCCACCAGCGCTAGCGGGGGCCCCCCCAATGAGCAGTTCTTC. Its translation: CATSASGGPPNEQFF.

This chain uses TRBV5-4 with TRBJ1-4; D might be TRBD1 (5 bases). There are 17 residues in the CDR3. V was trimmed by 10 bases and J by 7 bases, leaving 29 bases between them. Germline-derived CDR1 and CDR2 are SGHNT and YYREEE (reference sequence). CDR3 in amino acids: CAGSDSRTRGGGEKLFF. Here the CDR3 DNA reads TGTGCCGGATCTGACTCCCGAACTAGGGGAGGAGGTGAAAAACTGTTTTTT.

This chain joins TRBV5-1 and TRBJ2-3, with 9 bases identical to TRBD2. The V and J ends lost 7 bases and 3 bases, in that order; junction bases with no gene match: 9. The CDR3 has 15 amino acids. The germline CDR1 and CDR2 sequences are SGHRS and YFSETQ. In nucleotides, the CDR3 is TGCGCCAGCGACATCGCGGGGGGGCGGACAGATACGCAGTATTTT. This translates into CASDIAGGRTDTQYF.

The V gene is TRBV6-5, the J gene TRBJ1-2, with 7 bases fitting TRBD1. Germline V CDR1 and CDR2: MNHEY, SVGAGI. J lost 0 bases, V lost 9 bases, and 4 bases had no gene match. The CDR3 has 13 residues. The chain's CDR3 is CASRDRANYGYTF. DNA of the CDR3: TGTGCCAGTAGGGACAGAGCTAACTATGGCTACACCTTC.

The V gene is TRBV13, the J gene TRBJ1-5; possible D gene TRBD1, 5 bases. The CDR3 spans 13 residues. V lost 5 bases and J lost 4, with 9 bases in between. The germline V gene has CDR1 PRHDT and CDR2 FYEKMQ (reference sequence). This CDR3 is CASSRDSNQPQHF. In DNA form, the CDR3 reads TGTGCCAGCAGCCGCGACAGTAATCAGCCCCAGCATTTT.

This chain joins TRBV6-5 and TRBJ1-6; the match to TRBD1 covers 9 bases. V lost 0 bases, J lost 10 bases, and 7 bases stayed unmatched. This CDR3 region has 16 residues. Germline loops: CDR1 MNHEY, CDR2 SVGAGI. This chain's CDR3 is CASSYSIGTGNSPLHF. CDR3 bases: TGTGCCAGCAGTTACTCGATCGGGACAGGGAACTCACCCCTCCACTTT.